The 6 T cell receptor beta chains below were found in one sample sequenced in a study of blood T cell repertoires in COVID-19. Some clones are missing from TCRdb's copy, which holds only in-frame ones; the method was immunoSEQ multiplex PCR. The table includes 95,000 to 120,000 clones, roughly 81% detected once. Sample: peripheral blood. The receptor set was obtained from a middle-aged man with acute or convalescent COVID-19.

This clone occurred once. CDR3 sequence reads: CASIGSGYSGGELFF. CDR3 nucleotides: TGTGCCAGTATTGGGTCGGGGTATTCGGGCGGGGAGCTGTTTTTT. The chain employs TRBV19 and TRBJ2-2; the D gene is possibly TRBD2 (5 bases). Germline V lookup: CDR1 LNHDA, CDR2 SQIVND (reference sequence). The germline V and J ends were trimmed by 7 bases and 7 bases, with 19 bases remaining between them. The CDR3 extends over 15 amino acids.

The chain uses TRBV24-1 and TRBJ1-2; D is perhaps TRBD1 (5 bases). Per germline, CDR1 KGHDR and CDR2 SFDVKD. V shed 4 bases and J shed 3 bases, with 17 bases lying between them. This CDR3 region has 16 residues. CDR3 residues: CATSEAGHGVDYGYTF. As DNA, the CDR3 is TGTGCCACCAGTGAGGCCGGACATGGGGTGGACTATGGCTACACCTTC.

This clone was counted once. The chain has TRBV4-1 and TRBJ2-7; D might be TRBD1 (5 bases). Trimming shortened V by 3 bases and J by 6 bases, and 12 bases separated the two germline ends. CDR3 size: 13 residues. CDR1 MGHRA and CDR2 YSYEKL come from the germline V gene. In DNA form, the CDR3 reads TGCGCCAGCAGCCAGCTCAGGGTCACCGAGCAGTACTTC. Its translation: CASSQLRVTEQYF.

The chain recombines TRBV4-1 with TRBJ1-2, with D possibly TRBD1 on 6 matching bases. Germline CDR1 is MGHRA and CDR2 is YSYEKL. Trimming shortened V by 2 bases and J by 5 bases, and 9 bases separated the two germline ends. This CDR3 region has 13 residues. The CDR3 DNA follows: TGCGCCAGCAGCCAAAGGGGGTTTTATGGCTACACCTTC. Translated: CASSQRGFYGYTF.

The rearrangement uses TRBV18 and TRBJ1-2, with TRBD1 identical over 7 bases. Looked up from germline, CDR1 is KGHSH and CDR2 is LQKENI. Trimming took 4 bases from V and 6 from J; bases not matched to a gene: 8. This CDR3 is built from 14 residues. The CDR3 bases are TGTGCCAGCTCACGAGCCCAACAGGGGAATGGCTACACCTTC. This codes for CASSRAQQGNGYTF.

This clone has more than one count but fewer than ten. V usage is TRBV7-9 and J usage is TRBJ1-5, with TRBD1 matching over 9 bases. Unmatched junction bases numbered 5, after V lost 2 bases and J lost 0 bases. Germline lookup yields CDR1 SEHNR and CDR2 FQNEAQ (reference sequence). This CDR3 has 17 residues. The CDR3 DNA is TGTGCCAGCAGCTTACGCGGACAGGGGATTAGCAATCAGCCCCAGCATTTT. Its protein product is CASSLRGQGISNQPQHF.